This TCR beta chain was profiled in a study of blood T cell repertoires in COVID-19. Looked up from germline, CDR1 is LGHDT and CDR2 is YNNKEL (reference sequence). The germline V and J ends were trimmed by 1 base and 8 bases, with 6 bases remaining between them. The CDR3 is 13 amino acids. Method: immunoSEQ multiplex PCR; TCRdb's copy keeps in-frame clones and lacks some. The sample carries about 150,000 clones, approximately 83% recorded once. This TCR derives from a woman aged 55-69 years with acute or convalescent COVID-19. The sample taken for sequencing was peripheral blood. The gene calls are TRBV3-1 (or the pseudogene TRBV3-2) and TRBJ1-6; no definite D call. The CDR3 DNA follows: TGTGCCAGCAGCCAAGTTTCCGATTCACCCCTCCACTTT. Protein product: CASSQVSDSPLHF.